These 6 T cell receptor beta chains came from one sample sequenced in a study of beta chain features in type 1 diabetes. All of the isolated RNA was reverse transcribed, so expressed TCRB transcripts were sequenced. The assay was immunoSEQ multiplex PCR, and TCRdb's table has in-frame clones only and misses some. The table lists about 130,000 clones, just over 9% of them singletons. Sequenced: central memory CD4+ T cells from blood. The receptors come from a man younger than 30 in good health.

This clone was counted only a few times. The chain is built from TRBV30 and TRBJ2-2; 7 bases line up with TRBD2. Germline V lookup: CDR1 GTSNPN, CDR2 SVGIG (reference sequence). Trimming removed 2 bases from V and 5 bases from J; junction bases left unmatched: 8. CDR3 length: 15 residues. CDR3 residues: CAWSPGRVGTGELFF. In nucleotides, the CDR3 is TGTGCCTGGAGTCCGGGGAGGGTCGGGACCGGGGAGCTGTTTTTT.

This chain joins TRBV7-3 and TRBJ2-1; the D gene is possibly TRBD2 (7 bases). The V gene lost 1 base and the J gene lost 5 bases, with 12 bases spanning the gap. The length of the CDR3 is 15 residues. The germline gives CDR1 SGHTA, CDR2 FQGTGA. This chain's CDR3 is CASSLSGGTDNEQFF. The CDR3 coding sequence is TGTGCCAGCAGCTTAAGCGGGGGCACAGACAATGAGCAGTTCTTC.

This clone has a count of ten or more. This sequence joins TRBV14 and TRBJ1-2; D is undetermined. This CDR3 is built from 13 residues. The ends were cut back, 0 bases at V and 4 bases at J, with 6 bases in the middle. CDR1 is SGHDN and CDR2 is FVKESK in the germline V gene. CDR3 residues: CASSQDYSYGYTF. In DNA, the CDR3 is TGTGCCAGCAGCCAAGATTACAGCTATGGCTACACCTTC.

The chain carries TRBV20-1 and TRBJ2-1; the match to TRBD2 covers 8 bases. The V gene end was trimmed by 6 bases and the J gene end by 10 bases; junction bases not matched to a gene: 5. This CDR3 comprises 11 residues. Germline CDR1 DFQATT, CDR2 SNEGSKA (reference sequence). CDR3 sequence (DNA): TGCAGTGCCATAGCGGGGCCCGAGCAGTTCTTC. Translation: CSAIAGPEQFF.

The rearrangement links TRBV25-1 to TRBJ1-6; D is perhaps TRBD1 (6 bases). Germline loops: CDR1 MGHDK, CDR2 SYGVNS. CDR3 length: 14 residues. Trimming removed 7 bases from V and 13 bases from J, with 20 bases in between. The CDR3 DNA reads as TGTGCCAGCAAAGGGGACATAATTCTTGCGCCCCTCCACTTT. Amino acids: CASKGDIILAPLHF.

This clone occurred a few times. This chain links TRBV6-1 with TRBJ2-5, with 8 bases that match TRBD2. The junction had 7 bases not matched to a gene; V was cut back by 8 bases and J by 5 bases. Germline V gene data show CDR1 as MNHNS and CDR2 as SASEGT. The CDR3 sequence is 13 residues long. This CDR3 reads CASDGLAGETQYF. CDR3 in DNA: TGTGCCAGCGACGGGCTAGCGGGCGAGACCCAGTACTTC.